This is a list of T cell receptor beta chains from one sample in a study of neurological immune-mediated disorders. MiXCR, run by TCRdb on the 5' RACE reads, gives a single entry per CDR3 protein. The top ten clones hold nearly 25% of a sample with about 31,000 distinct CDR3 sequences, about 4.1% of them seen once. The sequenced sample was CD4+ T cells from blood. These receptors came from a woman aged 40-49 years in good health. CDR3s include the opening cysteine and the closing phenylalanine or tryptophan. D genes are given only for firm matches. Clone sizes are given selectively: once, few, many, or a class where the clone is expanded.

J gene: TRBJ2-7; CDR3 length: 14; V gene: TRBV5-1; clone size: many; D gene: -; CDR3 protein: CASSLGLSSYEQYF; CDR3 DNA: TGCGCCAGCAGCTTGGGTCTTAGCTCCTACGAGCAGTACTTC
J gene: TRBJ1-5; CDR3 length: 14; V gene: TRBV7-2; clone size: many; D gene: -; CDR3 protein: CASSLHKGNQPQHF; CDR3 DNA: TGTGCCAGCAGCTTACACAAGGGGAATCAGCCCCAGCATTTT
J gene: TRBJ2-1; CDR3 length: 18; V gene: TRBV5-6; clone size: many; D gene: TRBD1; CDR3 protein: CASSLVLGTGLSYNEQFF; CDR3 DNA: TGTGCCAGCAGCTTGGTTCTCGGGACAGGTCTCTCCTACAATGAGCAGTTCTTC
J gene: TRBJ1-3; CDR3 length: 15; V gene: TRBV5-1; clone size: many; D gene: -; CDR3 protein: CASSLAAHGGNTIYF; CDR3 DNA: TGCGCCAGCAGCTTGGCCGCTCACGGAGGAAACACCATATATTTT
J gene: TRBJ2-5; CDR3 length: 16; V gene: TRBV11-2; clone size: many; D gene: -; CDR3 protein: CASSSTTGLFQETQYF; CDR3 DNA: TGTGCCAGCAGCTCCACTACGGGACTCTTCCAAGAGACCCAGTACTTC
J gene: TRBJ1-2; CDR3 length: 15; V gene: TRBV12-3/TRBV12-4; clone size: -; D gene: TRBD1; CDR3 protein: CASNQLGQGEDGYTF; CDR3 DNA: TGTGCCAGCAATCAACTCGGACAGGGGGAGGATGGCTACACCTTC
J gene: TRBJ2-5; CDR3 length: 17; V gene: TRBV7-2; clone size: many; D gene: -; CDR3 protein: CASSLIPPSASQETQYF; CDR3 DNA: TGTGCCAGCAGTCTCATTCCCCCTAGCGCATCCCAAGAGACCCAGTACTTC
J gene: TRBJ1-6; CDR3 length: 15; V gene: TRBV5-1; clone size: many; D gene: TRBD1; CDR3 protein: CASSSEGAGNSPLHF; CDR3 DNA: TGCGCCAGCAGCTCCGAGGGGGCCGGTAATTCACCCCTCCACTTT
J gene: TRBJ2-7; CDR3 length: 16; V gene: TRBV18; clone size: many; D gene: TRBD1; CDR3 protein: CASSLNRQGSSYEQYF; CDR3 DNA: TGTGCCAGCTCCCTCAACCGACAGGGCTCTTCCTACGAGCAGTACTTC
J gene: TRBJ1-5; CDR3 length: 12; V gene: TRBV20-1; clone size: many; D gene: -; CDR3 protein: CSAEGGAQPQHF; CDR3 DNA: TGCAGTGCCGAGGGGGGGGCGCAGCCCCAGCATTTT
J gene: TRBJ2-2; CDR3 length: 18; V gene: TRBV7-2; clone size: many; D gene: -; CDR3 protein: CASSLGVDGPILTGELFF; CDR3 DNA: TGTGCCAGCAGCTTAGGGGTGGACGGACCTATTTTAACCGGGGAGCTGTTTTTT
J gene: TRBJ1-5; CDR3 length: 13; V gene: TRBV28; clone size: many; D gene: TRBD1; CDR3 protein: CASRGTGGSSGHF; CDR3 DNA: TGTGCCAGTAGAGGGACAGGGGGAAGTAGCGGGCATTTT
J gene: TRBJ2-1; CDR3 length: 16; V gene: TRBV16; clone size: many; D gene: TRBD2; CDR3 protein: CASSQTGTTYYNEQFF; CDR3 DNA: TGTGCCAGCAGCCAAACCGGGACTACCTATTACAATGAGCAGTTCTTC
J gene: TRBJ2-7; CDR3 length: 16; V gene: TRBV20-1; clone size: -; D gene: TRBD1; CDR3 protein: CSARSSGTGSSYEQYF; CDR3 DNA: TGCAGTGCTAGATCCTCCGGGACAGGGAGCTCCTACGAGCAGTACTTC
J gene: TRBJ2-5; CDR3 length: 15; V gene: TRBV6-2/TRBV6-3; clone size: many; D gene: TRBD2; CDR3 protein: CASARSTSGTWTQYF; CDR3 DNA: TGTGCCAGCGCAAGGTCGACTAGCGGGACGTGGACCCAGTACTTC
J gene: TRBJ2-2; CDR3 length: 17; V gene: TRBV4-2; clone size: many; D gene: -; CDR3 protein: CASSQDHGGGANGELFF; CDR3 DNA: TGTGCCAGCAGCCAAGATCACGGAGGGGGGGCAAACGGGGAGCTGTTTTTT
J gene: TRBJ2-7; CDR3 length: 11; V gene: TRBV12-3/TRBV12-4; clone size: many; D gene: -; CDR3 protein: CASSSRQEQYF; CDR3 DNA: TGTGCCAGCAGTTCCAGACAGGAGCAGTACTTC
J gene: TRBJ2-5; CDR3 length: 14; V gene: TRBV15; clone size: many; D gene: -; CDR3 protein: CATSRDQVWKTQYF; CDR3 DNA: TGTGCCACCAGCAGAGACCAGGTTTGGAAGACCCAGTACTTC
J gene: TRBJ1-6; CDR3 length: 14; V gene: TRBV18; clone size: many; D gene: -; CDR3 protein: CASSPGGRNSPLHF; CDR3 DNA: TGTGCCAGCTCACCAGGGGGGCGGAATTCACCCCTCCACTTT
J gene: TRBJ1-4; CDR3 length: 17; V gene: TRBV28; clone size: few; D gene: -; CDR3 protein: CASIPGGVRATNEKLFF; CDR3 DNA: TGTGCCAGCATCCCAGGCGGGGTGAGGGCTACTAATGAAAAACTGTTTTTT
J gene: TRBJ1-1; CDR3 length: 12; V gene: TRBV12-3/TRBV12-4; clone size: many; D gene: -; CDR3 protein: CASTTYGTEAFF; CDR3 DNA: TGTGCCAGCACCACGTACGGCACTGAAGCTTTCTTT
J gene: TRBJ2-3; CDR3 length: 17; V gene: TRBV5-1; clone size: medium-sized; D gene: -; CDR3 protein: CASSPSGGGRGTDTQYF; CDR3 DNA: TGCGCCAGCAGCCCCAGCGGAGGGGGCAGGGGCACAGATACGCAGTATTTT
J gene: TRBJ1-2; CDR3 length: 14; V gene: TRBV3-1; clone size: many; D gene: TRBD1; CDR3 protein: CASSPQGVGYGYTF; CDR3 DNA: TGTGCCAGCAGCCCGCAGGGGGTTGGCTATGGCTACACCTTC
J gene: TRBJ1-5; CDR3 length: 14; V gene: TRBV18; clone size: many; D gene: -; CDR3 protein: CASSPRTQNQPQHF; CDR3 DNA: TGTGCCAGCTCACCCCGGACACAGAATCAGCCCCAGCATTTT
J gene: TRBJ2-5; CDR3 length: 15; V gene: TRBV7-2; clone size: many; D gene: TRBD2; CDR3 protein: CASSRLAGEGETQYF; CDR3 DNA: TGTGCCAGCAGCCGACTAGCGGGAGAGGGGGAGACCCAGTACTTC
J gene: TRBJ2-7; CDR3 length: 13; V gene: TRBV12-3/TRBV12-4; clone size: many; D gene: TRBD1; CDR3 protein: CASSSGTGDEQYF; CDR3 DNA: TGTGCCAGCAGTTCCGGGACAGGAGACGAGCAGTACTTC
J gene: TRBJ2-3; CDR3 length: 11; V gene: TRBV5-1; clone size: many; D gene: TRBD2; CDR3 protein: CASPGGRTQYF; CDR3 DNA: TGCGCCAGCCCGGGAGGACGTACGCAGTATTTT
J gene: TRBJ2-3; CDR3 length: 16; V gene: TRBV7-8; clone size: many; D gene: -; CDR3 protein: CASSPLGGRSTDTQYF; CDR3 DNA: TGTGCCAGCAGCCCCCTTGGGGGGAGGAGCACAGATACGCAGTATTTT
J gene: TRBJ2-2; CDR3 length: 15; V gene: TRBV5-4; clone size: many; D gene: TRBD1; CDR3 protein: CASMIGTGNTGELFF; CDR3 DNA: TGTGCCAGCATGATAGGGACAGGCAACACCGGGGAGCTGTTTTTT
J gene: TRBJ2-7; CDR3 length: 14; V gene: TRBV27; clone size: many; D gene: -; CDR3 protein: CARTLRGSYYEQYF; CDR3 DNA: TGTGCCAGAACCCTCCGGGGAAGTTACTACGAGCAGTACTTC
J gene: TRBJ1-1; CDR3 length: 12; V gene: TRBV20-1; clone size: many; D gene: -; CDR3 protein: CSGDRMNTEAFF; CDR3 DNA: TGCAGTGGGGATCGGATGAACACTGAAGCTTTCTTT